This T cell receptor (beta chain) appears in the sequencing data of a study of blood T cells in healthy people across ages. PCR was performed a second time for about 7 to 12 cycles using a sample-barcoded 5' primer and a J-beta primer mix. Per-sample output comprised a minimum of 2.5 million paired-end reads containing CDR3. TCRdb processed the 5' RACE reads anew with MiXCR; each CDR3 protein has one entry. This sample carries 1,500,000 or so distinct CDR3 sequences, approximately 59% of them seen once, and the ten largest clones take more than 6%. The CDR3 length is 16 residues. Germline CDR1 reads MGHRA; CDR2 reads YSYEKL. Trimming cost V 4 bases and J 0 bases, with 14 bases left between them. The people who gave samples were healthy Caucasians from Russia, aged 6 to 90. The study isolated at least 6 million PBMCs from each sample.

The chain combines TRBV4-1 with TRBJ2-3; D not resolved. The sequencing sample was made of blood. The source of this sequence is a man between 18 and 29 years old in good health. The CDR3 DNA sequence: TGCGCCAGCAGCCCCAGGACCTCCAGTAGCACAGATACGCAGTATTTT. As protein: CASSPRTSSSTDTQYF.